The clone carrying this T cell receptor (beta chain) is medium-sized. A process of 5'RACE template switching, which added a universal primer site and UMIs, was used to make TCR cDNA. MiXCR, applied by TCRdb to the 5' RACE reads, yields one record per CDR3 protein. The sample lists roughly 68,000 distinct CDR3 sequences, just over 6.5% occurring once. The data stem from a study of T cells after yellow fever vaccination. V was shortened by 0 bases and J by 4 bases, with 14 bases between the two germline ends. The CDR3 is made up of 16 amino acids. Germline V gene sequence: CDR1 LGHNA, CDR2 YNFKEQ. The chain recombines TRBV4-2 with TRBJ2-3; tentative D call: TRBD2 (7 bases). This material consisted of CD8+ T cells sorted from PBMCs, taken more than 35 days after the first yellow fever vaccination. The sequence was collected from a man between 18 and 35 years old who received the YFV17D yellow fever vaccine. The CDR3 DNA sequence: TGTGCCAGCAGCCAAGAGGGCGGGGGCCTTCCAGATACGCAGTATTTT. Residues: CASSQEGGGLPDTQYF.